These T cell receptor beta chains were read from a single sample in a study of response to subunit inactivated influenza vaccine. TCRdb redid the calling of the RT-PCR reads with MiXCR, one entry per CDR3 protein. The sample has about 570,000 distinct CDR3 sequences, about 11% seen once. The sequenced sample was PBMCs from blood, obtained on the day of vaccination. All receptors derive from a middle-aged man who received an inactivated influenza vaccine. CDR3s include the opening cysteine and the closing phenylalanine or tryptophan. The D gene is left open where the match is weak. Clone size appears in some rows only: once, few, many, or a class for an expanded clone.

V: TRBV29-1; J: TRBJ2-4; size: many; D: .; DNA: TGCAGCGTTGAGACGGACGGCGAAAACATTCAGTACTTC; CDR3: CSVETDGENIQYF
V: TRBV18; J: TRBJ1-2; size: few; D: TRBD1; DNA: TGTGCCAGCTCACCGGACAGGGGCATCAACTATGGCTACACCTTC; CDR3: CASSPDRGINYGYTF
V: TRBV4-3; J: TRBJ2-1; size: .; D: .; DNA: TGCGCCAGCAGCCTTGGGGTAACATCCTACAATGAGCAGTTCTTC; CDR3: CASSLGVTSYNEQFF
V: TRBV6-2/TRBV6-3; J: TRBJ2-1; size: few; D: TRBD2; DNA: TGTGCCAGCAGCCCTACTCGACTAGCGGGAAGCTCCTACAATGAGCAGTTCTTC; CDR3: CASSPTRLAGSSYNEQFF
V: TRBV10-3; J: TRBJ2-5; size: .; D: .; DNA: TGTGCCATCAGTGAGCCTTTGGCAGGGACAAAAGAGACCCAGTACTTC; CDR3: CAISEPLAGTKETQYF
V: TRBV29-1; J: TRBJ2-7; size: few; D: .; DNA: TGCAGCGTTGGACCCAGCTCCTACGAGCAGTACTTC; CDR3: CSVGPSSYEQYF
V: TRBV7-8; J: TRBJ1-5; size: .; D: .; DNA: TGTGCCAGCAGCCCCCACGGGGGGGGGGCCAATCAGCCCCAGCATTTT; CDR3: CASSPHGGGANQPQHF
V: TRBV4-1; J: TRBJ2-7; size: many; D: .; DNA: TGCGCCAGCAGCCAAGACCGGTATACTGGCTACGAGCAGTACTTC; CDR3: CASSQDRYTGYEQYF
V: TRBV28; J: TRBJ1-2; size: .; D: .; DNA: TGTGCCAGCAAACAAACAGGGCGCGGCTACACCTTC; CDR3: CASKQTGRGYTF
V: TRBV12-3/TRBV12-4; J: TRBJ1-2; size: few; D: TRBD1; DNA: TGTGCCAGCAGTTTACTCGGACAGGGAGGCGGCTACACCTTC; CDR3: CASSLLGQGGGYTF
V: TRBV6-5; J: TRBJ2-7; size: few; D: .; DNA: TGTGCCAGCAGTTACTCCTGGCAGGGCTCCTACGAGCAGTACTTC; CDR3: CASSYSWQGSYEQYF
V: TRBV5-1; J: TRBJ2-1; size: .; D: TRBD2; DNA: TGCGCCAGCAGCCGACTAGCGGGAATCAATGAGCAGTTCTTC; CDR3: CASSRLAGINEQFF
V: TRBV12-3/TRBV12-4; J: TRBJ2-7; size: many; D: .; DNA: TGTGCCAGCAGTTTAAGGGGGGGAGGACACGAGCAGTACTTC; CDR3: CASSLRGGGHEQYF
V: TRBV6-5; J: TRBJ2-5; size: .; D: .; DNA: TGTGCCAGCAGTTACCCCCCCCGGGGTCAAGAGACCCAGTACTTC; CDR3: CASSYPPRGQETQYF
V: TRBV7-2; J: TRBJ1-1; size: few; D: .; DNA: TGTGCCAGCAGCCCGATGGGACGCAGCACTGAAGCTTTCTTT; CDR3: CASSPMGRSTEAFF
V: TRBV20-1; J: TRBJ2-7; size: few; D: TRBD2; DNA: TGCAGTGCTAGAGCCCTGACTAGCGGGAGTGGCGAGCAGTACTTC; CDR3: CSARALTSGSGEQYF
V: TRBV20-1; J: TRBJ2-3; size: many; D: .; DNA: TGCAGTGCTAGCGGGGTGGACACAGATACGCAGTATTTT; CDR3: CSASGVDTDTQYF
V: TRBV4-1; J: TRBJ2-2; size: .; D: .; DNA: TGCGCCAGCAGCCAAGTTACATCGACCGGGGAGCTGTTTTTT; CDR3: CASSQVTSTGELFF
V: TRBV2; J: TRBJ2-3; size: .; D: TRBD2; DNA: TGTGCCAGCAGTGACAGTACCAGCGGGGAAATAACAGATACGCAGTATTTT; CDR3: CASSDSTSGEITDTQYF
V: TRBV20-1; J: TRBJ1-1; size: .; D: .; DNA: TGCAGTGCTAGAGGCCTAGGGGGGGAAGGCACTGAAGCTTTCTTT; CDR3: CSARGLGGEGTEAFF
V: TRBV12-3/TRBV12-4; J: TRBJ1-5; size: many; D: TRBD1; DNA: TGTGCCAGCAGTCGGACAGGGTATAGCAATCAGCCCCAGCATTTT; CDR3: CASSRTGYSNQPQHF
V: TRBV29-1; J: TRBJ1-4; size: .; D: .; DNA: TGCAGCGCCTGGACAGTCAAGTCGGGGAAACTGTTTTTT; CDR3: CSAWTVKSGKLFF
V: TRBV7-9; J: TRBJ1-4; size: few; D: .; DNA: TGTGCCAGCAGCTTCCGGGACGGGAATGAAAAACTGTTTTTT; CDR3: CASSFRDGNEKLFF
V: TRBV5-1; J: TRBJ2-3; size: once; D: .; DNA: TGCGCCAGCAGCTTGGTTGGGCTACAAGATACGCAGTATTTT; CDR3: CASSLVGLQDTQYF
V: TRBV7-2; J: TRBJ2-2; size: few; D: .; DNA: TGTGCCAGCAGCTTAGGCGTATGGAACACCGGGGAGCTGTTTTTT; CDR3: CASSLGVWNTGELFF
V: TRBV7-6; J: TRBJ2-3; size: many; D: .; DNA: TGTGCCAGCAGCTCCCAAGGGGACTCACGGAGCACAGATACGCAGTATTTT; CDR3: CASSSQGDSRSTDTQYF
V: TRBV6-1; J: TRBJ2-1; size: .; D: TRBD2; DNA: TGTGCCAGCAGTGAAGCGCTTTGGCGGGAGATCTACAATGAGCAGTTCTTC; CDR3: CASSEALWREIYNEQFF
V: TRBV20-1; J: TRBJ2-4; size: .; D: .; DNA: TGCAGTGCTAGAGATACCCGTGGGGGGTACATTCAGTACTTC; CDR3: CSARDTRGGYIQYF
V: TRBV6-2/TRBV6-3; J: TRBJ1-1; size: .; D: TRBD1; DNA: TGTGCCAGCAGTCGAAGCAGGGGGCAGGGGAACACTGAAGCTTTCTTT; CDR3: CASSRSRGQGNTEAFF
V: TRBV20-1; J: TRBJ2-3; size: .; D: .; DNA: TGCAGTGCTAGAGATCTAAGGGGGGTGAGCACAGATACGCAGTATTTT; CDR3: CSARDLRGVSTDTQYF
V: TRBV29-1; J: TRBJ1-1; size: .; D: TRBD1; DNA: TGCAGCGTTTCCTTAGGGGGCTTGAGCACTGAAGCTTTCTTT; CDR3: CSVSLGGLSTEAFF
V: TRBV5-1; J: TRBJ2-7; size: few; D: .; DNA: TGCGCCAGCAGCTTGCAAGTTGAGAGAGGGGAGCAGTACTTC; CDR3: CASSLQVERGEQYF
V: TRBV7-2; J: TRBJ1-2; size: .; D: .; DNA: TGTGCCAGCAGGCCTAGGTATGCGGGACTCGCTGTCTTC; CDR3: CASRPRYAGLAVF
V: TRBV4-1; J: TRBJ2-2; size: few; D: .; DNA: TGCGCCAGCAGCCAAGATCTAGGGACCACCGGGGAGCTGTTTTTT; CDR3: CASSQDLGTTGELFF
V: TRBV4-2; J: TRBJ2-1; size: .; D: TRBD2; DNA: TGTGCCAGCAGCTCCCGGACTAGCGGGGCTTACAATGAGCAGTTCTTC; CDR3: CASSSRTSGAYNEQFF
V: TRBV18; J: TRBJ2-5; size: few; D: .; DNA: TGTGCCAGCTCACCGACAGTAGGGACATTCCAAGAGACCCAGTACTTC; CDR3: CASSPTVGTFQETQYF
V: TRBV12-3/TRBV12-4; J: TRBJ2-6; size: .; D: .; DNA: TGTGCCAGCAATTTCTACCTCGATTACTCTGGGGCCAACGTCCTGACTTTC; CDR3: CASNFYLDYSGANVLTF
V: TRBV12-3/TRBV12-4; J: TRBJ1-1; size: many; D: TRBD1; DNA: TGTGCCAGCAGCCTGGACAGGGTGGGAACTGAAGCTTTCTTT; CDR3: CASSLDRVGTEAFF
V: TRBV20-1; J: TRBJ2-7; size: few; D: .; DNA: TGCAGTGCTGCGCTAGCTGCTCAACTCTACGAGCAGTACTTC; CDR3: CSAALAAQLYEQYF
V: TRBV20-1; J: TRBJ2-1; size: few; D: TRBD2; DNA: TGCAGTGCTAGAGCCTATACCCCAATAGCGGGAGACAGTGAGCAGTTCTTC; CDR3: CSARAYTPIAGDSEQFF
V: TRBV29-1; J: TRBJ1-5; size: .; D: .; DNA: TGCAGCGTTGGAGGGGCTGGGCGCAATCAGCCCCAGCATTTT; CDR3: CSVGGAGRNQPQHF
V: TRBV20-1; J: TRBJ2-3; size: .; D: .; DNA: TGCAGTGCCACAGTAAGATCACACACAGATACGCAGTATTTT; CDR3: CSATVRSHTDTQYF